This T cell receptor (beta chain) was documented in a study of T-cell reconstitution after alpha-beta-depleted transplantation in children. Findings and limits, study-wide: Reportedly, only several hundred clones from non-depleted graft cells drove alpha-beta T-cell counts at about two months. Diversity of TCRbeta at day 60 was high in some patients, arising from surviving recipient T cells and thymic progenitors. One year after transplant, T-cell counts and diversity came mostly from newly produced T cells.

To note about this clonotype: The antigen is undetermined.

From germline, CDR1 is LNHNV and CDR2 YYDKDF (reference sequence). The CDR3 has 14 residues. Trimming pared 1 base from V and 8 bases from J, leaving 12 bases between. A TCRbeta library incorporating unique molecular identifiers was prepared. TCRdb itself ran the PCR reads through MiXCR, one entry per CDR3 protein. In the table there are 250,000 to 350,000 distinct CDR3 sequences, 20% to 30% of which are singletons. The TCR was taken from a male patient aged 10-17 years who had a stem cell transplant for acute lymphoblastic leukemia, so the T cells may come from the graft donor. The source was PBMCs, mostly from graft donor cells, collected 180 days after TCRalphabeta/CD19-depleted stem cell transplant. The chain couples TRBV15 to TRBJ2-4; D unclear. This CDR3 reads CATSRVRSWDIQYF. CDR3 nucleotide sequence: TGTGCCACCAGCAGAGTACGGTCTTGGGACATTCAGTACTTC.